A few counts support the clone carrying this T cell receptor beta chain. Its matching antigen is unknown. This sample was included in a study of T-cell reconstitution after alpha-beta-depleted transplantation in children. CDR1 is SGHVS, CDR2 FQNEAQ, per germline. Trimming at V came to 6 bases and at J to 0 bases, leaving 8 bases not matched to a gene. The CDR3 has 16 residues. Overall study results and limits: Newly generated T cells supplied most T-cell counts and diversity one year post-transplant. As was reported, about two months after transplant, alpha-beta T cells came from several hundred expanded graft clones.

As it was prepared, the TCRbeta library received unique molecular identifiers. Each CDR3 protein is one row after TCRdb ran MiXCR on the PCR reads. The profile shows about 420,000 distinct CDR3 sequences, around 15% of them singletons. The specimen comprised PBMCs, mostly from graft donor cells, sampled 360 days after TCRalphabeta/CD19-depleted stem cell transplant. The source of this sequence is a boy in the first two years of life who had a stem cell transplant for Wiskott-Aldrich syndrome, so the T cells may come from the graft donor. The chain joins TRBV7-8 to TRBJ2-3, with TRBD1 matching over 8 bases. The CDR3 region has the DNA TGTGCCAGCAGTAAGGGGTGGGACAGGAGCACAGATACGCAGTATTTT. Translating gives CASSKGWDRSTDTQYF.